This T cell receptor beta chain was found in a study of blood T cell repertoires in COVID-19. Recovered status applied to Cohort 3 donors who had two consecutive negative PCRs. It also applied to those with clearance or with symptom resolution. This CDR3 is 15 amino acids long. V lost 4 bases to trimming and J lost 0 bases, with 10 bases between them. CDR1 and CDR2 from the germline V gene are SGHAT and FQNNGV. Original methodology: Estimates of nucleated cell counts were drawn from the amplification of reference gene primers. The protocol was immunoSEQ multiplex PCR, while the TCRdb copy is restricted to in-frame clones and leaves out a portion. The V and J calls and clone size are taken from that table; D and trimming were inferred from the DNA. The sample shows fewer than 200,000 clones, about 90% of them seen only once.

The sample was PBMCs or T cells enriched from blood (not recorded which). This chain links TRBV11-2 with TRBJ2-1; D is uncertain. The TCR originated in a woman aged 18-29 years who had recovered from COVID-19. Written as DNA, the CDR3 is TGTGCCAGCAGCTGGGCTACCAACTCCTACAATGAGCAGTTCTTC. This sequence encodes CASSWATNSYNEQFF.